The 19 T cell receptor beta chains presented below share a single source sample, sequenced in a study of T cells after yellow fever vaccination. TCRdb used MiXCR to reprocess the 5' RACE reads, holding one entry per CDR3 protein. The sample yields 250,000 to 400,000 distinct CDR3 sequences, over 3.5% seen once. Sequenced here: PBMCs, sampled 15 days after the yellow fever booster vaccination. The receptors were gathered from a man aged 18 to 29 who received the YFV17D yellow fever vaccine.

Many counts were recorded for this clonotype. This chain links TRBV7-8 with TRBJ1-4; D is uncertain. Germline V gene lookup returns CDR1 SGHVS and CDR2 FQNEAQ. This CDR3 is 15 amino acids long. V shed 1 base and J shed 12 bases, with 18 bases lying between them. CDR3 sequence reads: CASSLVSASGVELFF. The CDR3 DNA sequence: TGTGCCAGCAGCTTAGTCTCGGCCTCGGGTGTGGAACTGTTTTTT.

The V call is TRBV19, the J call TRBJ2-5; no clear D gene. CDR3 length: 13 residues. Looked up from germline, CDR1 is LNHDA and CDR2 is SQIVND (reference sequence). Trimming took off 4 bases at V and 5 bases at J, with 11 bases between the two ends. The CDR3 region has the DNA TGTGCCAGTAGTACCCAGGTAGCCGAGACCCAGTACTTC. Translating it yields CASSTQVAETQYF.

This chain links TRBV5-1 with TRBJ2-5; possible D gene TRBD1, 6 bases. In germline, CDR1 is SGHRS, CDR2 YFSETQ. V shed 3 bases and J shed 4 bases, with 13 bases lying between them. CDR3 length equals 14 residues. CDR3 sequence reads: CASSSTGLGETQYF. The CDR3 coding sequence is TGCGCCAGCAGCTCCACAGGGCTAGGAGAGACCCAGTACTTC.

In its sample, this clonotype was seen many times. The chain links TRBV2 to TRBJ1-3, with D possibly being TRBD1 (5 bases). This CDR3 region has 14 residues. The V and J ends lost 6 bases and 3 bases respectively, with 12 bases between them. The germline CDR1 and CDR2 sequences are SNHLY and FYNNEI. CDR3 in amino acids: CASSPDGGGNTIYF. CDR3 DNA: TGTGCCAGCAGCCCCGACGGGGGTGGAAACACCATATATTTT.

In its sample, this clonotype was seen many times. The chain joins TRBV7-6 to TRBJ2-7; TRBD1 matches 8 bases. CDR3 length equals 12 residues. From germline, CDR1 is SGHVS and CDR2 FNYEAQ. The V segment lost 5 bases and the J segment 6 bases; nucleotides outside the gene matches: 3. CDR3 DNA: TGTGCCAGCAGCCTTACAGGGGGCGAGCAGTACTTC. Protein: CASSLTGGEQYF. Together with reference TRBV7-6 and TRBJ2-7, the CDR3 gives the full variable domain: GAGVSQSPRYKVTKRGQDVALRCDPISGHVSLYWYRQALGQGPEFLTYFNYEAQQDKSGLPNDRFSAERPEGSISTLTIQRTEQRDSAMYRCASSLTGGEQYFGPGTRLTVT.

This clonotype was found a few times. The chain is built from TRBV20-1 and TRBJ2-5, with TRBD2 matching 8 bases. The germline CDR1 and CDR2 sequences are DFQATT and SNEGSKA (reference sequence). Losses at the gene ends were 7 bases for V and 0 bases for J; bases not matched to a gene: 13. This CDR3 spans 16 amino acids. This CDR3 reads CSGSGASGPYQETQYF. The CDR3 region has the DNA TGCAGTGGGAGCGGAGCTAGCGGGCCGTACCAAGAGACCCAGTACTTC.

This clonotype was counted at least ten times. J is TRBJ2-5 and V is TRBV27; D could derive from TRBD1 or TRBD2 (5 bases each). The germline V gene has CDR1 MNHEY and CDR2 SMNVEV (reference sequence). V was pared by 5 bases and J by 5 bases, with 15 bases between. The CDR3 covers 14 residues. CDR3 DNA sequence: TGTGCCAGCAGTGACAGTTGGGGCGGGGAGACCCAGTACTTC. Its translation is CASSDSWGGETQYF.

In its sample, this clonotype was seen many times. The J gene is TRBJ1-1, the V gene TRBV11-2, with no clear D. The CDR3 runs to 11 residues. Per the germline V gene, CDR1 is SGHAT and CDR2 is FQNNGV. The germline V and J ends were trimmed by 4 bases and 11 bases, with 11 bases remaining between them. The CDR3 loop is CASSYMERAFF. CDR3 nucleotide sequence: TGTGCCAGCAGCTATATGGAGCGGGCTTTCTTT.

This clonotype showed up just a few times. J is TRBJ2-5 and V is TRBV2; D not resolved. Germline-derived CDR1 and CDR2 are SNHLY and FYNNEI. CDR3 length: 14 amino acids. Trimming stripped 0 bases from V and 7 bases from J, with 12 bases between. Written as DNA, the CDR3 is TGTGCCAGCAGTGAAGCAGAGAATCTTGGGACCCAGTACTTC. This codes for CASSEAENLGTQYF.

This clonotype was detected many times. The V gene is TRBV7-9, the J gene TRBJ2-7; TRBD1 agrees at 10 bases. Trimming cost V 5 bases and J 5 bases; bases outside gene matches: 6. This CDR3 is 14 amino acids long. Looked up from germline, CDR1 is SEHNR and CDR2 is FQNEAQ (reference sequence). The CDR3, as DNA: TGTGCCAGCAGCCGGGACAGGGGATTCAACGAGCAGTACGTC. Translating gives CASSRDRGFNEQYV.

This clonotype was observed a few times. This chain joins TRBV7-3 and TRBJ1-1; D unresolved. Trimming removed 3 bases at V and 1 base at J, with 6 bases between. This CDR3 has 13 residues. The germline V gene has CDR1 SGHTA and CDR2 FQGTGA. The CDR3 bases are TGTGCCAGCAGCTTCGGGTCGAACACTGAAGCTTTCTTT. Translating it yields CASSFGSNTEAFF.

This chain links TRBV2 with TRBJ2-3; D unclear. V was cut by 8 bases and J by 10 bases, with 13 bases left in between. Per the germline V gene, CDR1 is SNHLY and CDR2 is FYNNEI. The CDR3 extends over 11 amino acids. The CDR3 bases are TGTGCCAGCGTCCTGGGGAAGGCGCAGTATTTT. This translates into CASVLGKAQYF.

This clonotype was detected only a few times. The chain carries TRBV11-2 and TRBJ2-1; 7 positions agree with TRBD1. V was clipped by 5 bases and J by 6 bases; unmatched bases: 10. Looked up from germline, CDR1 is SGHAT and CDR2 is FQNNGV. The CDR3 has 15 residues. CDR3 nucleotides: TGTGCCAGCAGCGCTGTCCCCTCAGGGGGCAATGAGCAGTTCTTC. Amino acid sequence: CASSAVPSGGNEQFF.

This clonotype showed up many times. This chain connects TRBV7-2 to TRBJ2-3; 11 bases line up with TRBD2. The germline CDR1 and CDR2 sequences are SGHTA and FQGNSA. This CDR3 has 17 residues. The ends lost 1 base at V and 1 base at J; junction bases unmatched: 4. DNA of the CDR3: TGTGCCAGCAGCTTAGGTGTTAGCGGGGGGGGCACAGATACGCAGTATTTT. Protein sequence: CASSLGVSGGGTDTQYF. Together with reference TRBV7-2 and TRBJ2-3, the CDR3 gives the full variable domain: GAGVSQSPSNKVTEKGKDVELRCDPISGHTALYWYRQSLGQGLEFLIYFQGNSAPDKSGLPSDRFSAERTGGSVSTLTIQRTQQEDSAVYLCASSLGVSGGGTDTQYFGPGTRLTVL.

This clonotype was seen a few times. The genes are TRBV4-3 and TRBJ2-3, with 7 bases aligning to TRBD1. Germline CDR1 and CDR2: LGHNA and YSLEER. V trimming: 0 bases; J trimming: 6 bases; junction bases outside the gene matches: 6. There are 15 residues in the CDR3. CDR3 loop: CASSQEGGPDDTQYF. The CDR3 DNA reads as TGCGCCAGCAGCCAAGAAGGGGGCCCGGACGATACGCAGTATTTT.

This clonotype was recorded a few times. The V call is TRBV10-1, the J call TRBJ1-5; TRBD1 matches at 7 bases. CDR3 length: 14 residues. CDR1 is WNHNN and CDR2 is SYGVQD in the germline V gene (reference sequence). V dropped 10 bases and J dropped 2; count of bases not matched to a gene: 8. The CDR3 region is CAKSPDRGNQPQHF. CDR3 DNA: TGCGCCAAGAGCCCCGACAGGGGCAATCAGCCCCAGCATTTT.

The rearrangement joins TRBV10-1 to TRBJ2-5; 7 nucleotides agree with TRBD1. Per the germline V gene, CDR1 is WNHNN and CDR2 is SYGVQD (reference sequence). Trimming took 5 bases from V and 4 from J; bases not matched to a gene: 7. The CDR3 contains 14 residues. The chain's CDR3 is CASSNDRVGETQYF. In DNA form, the CDR3 reads TGCGCCAGCAGTAATGACAGGGTAGGAGAGACCCAGTACTTC.

This clonotype was counted at least ten times. The chain couples TRBV5-1 to TRBJ1-3; D remains ambiguous. The germline V gene encodes CDR1 SGHRS and CDR2 YFSETQ. This CDR3 has 13 amino acids. Deletions cut 4 bases from V and 8 bases from J, with 13 bases between. CDR3 nucleotide sequence: TGCGCCAGCAGCCTGGAGGGTCTGGACACCATATATTTT. Its protein is CASSLEGLDTIYF.

This clonotype showed up many times. The CDR3 DNA reads TGTGCCACCAGCAGAGACCTGACAGGATTGGGCGAGCAGTACTTC. Amino acids: CATSRDLTGLGEQYF. The chain is built from TRBV15 and TRBJ2-7, with D possibly being TRBD1 (6 bases). CDR1 and CDR2 (germline): LNHNV, YYDKDF (reference sequence). V was clipped by 0 bases and J by 6 bases, with 15 bases between them. This CDR3 has 15 amino acids.